The 17 T cell receptor beta chains listed next were all sequenced from one sample in a study of T cell repertoires in ileal Crohn's disease. Sequencing was performed with immunoSEQ multiplex PCR; in TCRdb, only in-frame clones are kept and a portion is missing. Among approximately 6,800 clones listed, under 80% were seen once. The sequencing input was ileal tissue. Every receptor here comes from an adult with Crohn's disease.

Only a few counts were recorded for this clone. The chain uses TRBV9 and TRBJ2-3; D gene unclear. The CDR3 has 13 amino acids. The V end was cut by 1 base, the J end by 6 bases, with 9 bases between. The germline CDR1 and CDR2 sequences are SGDLS and YYNGEE. The CDR3 nucleotides read TGTGCCAGCAGCGTAATGACTGCTGATACGCAGTATTTT. It translates to CASSVMTADTQYF.

The chain recombines TRBV2 with TRBJ1-4; D perhaps matches TRBD1 (5 bases). The CDR3 length is 14 residues. Trimming removed 3 bases at V and 7 bases at J, with 12 bases between. Germline values: CDR1 SNHLY, CDR2 FYNNEI. This CDR3 is CASSENRGIEKLFF. The CDR3 coding sequence is TGTGCCAGCAGTGAGAATCGGGGGATTGAAAAACTGTTTTTT.

The chain combines TRBV2 with TRBJ2-2; TRBD1 is a possible D gene (6 bases). CDR3 length: 14 residues. The ends were cut back, 5 bases at V and 5 bases at J, with 12 bases in the middle. Per the germline V gene, CDR1 is SNHLY and CDR2 is FYNNEI. The CDR3 DNA reads as TGTGCCAGCAGTAACCCAGGGGATACCGGGGAGCTGTTTTTT. Its translation is CASSNPGDTGELFF.

The chain carries TRBV2 and TRBJ1-5; 7 bases agree with TRBD1. Trimming at V came to 6 bases and at J to 7 bases, leaving 6 bases not matched to a gene. The CDR3 is 13 residues long. Germline CDR1 is SNHLY and CDR2 is FYNNEI. The CDR3: CASREQGTQPQHF. DNA of the CDR3: TGTGCCAGCAGGGAACAGGGGACGCAGCCCCAGCATTTT.

This clone has only a few counts. The chain carries TRBV4-2 and TRBJ2-1, with 7 bases lining up with TRBD1. Germline CDR1 and CDR2: LGHNA and YNFKEQ. The V gene end was trimmed by 5 bases and the J gene end by 15 bases; junction bases not matched to a gene: 10. The CDR3 is 12 amino acids. The CDR3, as DNA: TGTGCCAGCAGCTCAGCCCCAGACAGGGTGTTCTTC. This translates into CASSSAPDRVFF.

CDR3 DNA: TGTGCCAGCAGTACAGGGGGCGGGCAGCCCCAGCATTTT. Residues: CASSTGGGQPQHF. The rearrangement links TRBV2 to TRBJ1-5, with 9 bases lining up with TRBD1. The CDR3 length is 13 residues. Germline CDR1 SNHLY, CDR2 FYNNEI. Unmatched junction bases numbered 3, after V lost 5 bases and J lost 7 bases.

The J gene is TRBJ2-5, the V gene TRBV11-2; 12 nucleotides match TRBD2. The CDR3 runs to 16 residues. V lost 0 bases to trimming and J lost 6 bases; unmatched junction nucleotides: 5. The germline gives CDR1 SGHAT, CDR2 FQNNGV. DNA for the CDR3: TGTGCCAGCAGCTTAGATCTTGGGACTAGCGGGCAGACCCAGTACTTC. This encodes CASSLDLGTSGQTQYF.

V gene TRBV10-3 combines with J gene TRBJ2-1, with 7 bases that match TRBD1. V was clipped by 2 bases and J by 6 bases; unmatched bases: 4. The CDR3 loop spans 14 amino acids. Germline loops: CDR1 ENHRY, CDR2 SYGVKD. CDR3: CAISEGTDRNEQFF. As DNA, the CDR3 is TGTGCCATCAGTGAGGGGACAGACCGCAATGAGCAGTTCTTC.

The rearrangement joins TRBV28 to TRBJ1-1, with D possibly TRBD1 on 5 matching bases. Per germline, CDR1 MDHEN and CDR2 SYDVKM. The CDR3 is 14 amino acids. Trimming pared 4 bases from V and 4 bases from J, leaving 13 bases between. The chain's CDR3 is CASSSAGLSTEAFF. CDR3 DNA sequence: TGTGCCAGCAGTTCTGCGGGGCTGAGCACTGAAGCTTTCTTT.

The V gene is TRBV9, the J gene TRBJ2-2; a possible D gene is TRBD1 (6 bases). The CDR3 is 15 residues long. Germline values: CDR1 SGDLS, CDR2 YYNGEE. V was shortened by 7 bases and J by 4 bases, with 17 bases between the two germline ends. The DNA for the CDR3 is TGTGCCAGCGAATCTTCACAGGGATCCACCGGGGAGCTGTTTTTT. It yields the protein CASESSQGSTGELFF.

This clone is medium-sized by share. One end of the junction varies from germline; a read error may be responsible. In nucleotides, the CDR3 is TGTGCCAGCAGCTACTCCCAGGGAACTAATGAAAAACTGTTTTTT. Translating gives CASSYSQGTNEKLFF. The V and J genes are TRBV6-5 and TRBJ1-4; TRBD1 is a possible D gene (5 bases). Germline CDR1 reads MNHEY; CDR2 reads SVGAGI. The CDR3 is made up of 15 amino acids.

The chain recombines TRBV18 with TRBJ1-1, with 10 bases lining up with TRBD1. Germline CDR1 and CDR2: KGHSH and LQKENI. V gave up 6 bases and J gave up 5 bases; unmatched junction bases: 12. CDR3 length: 16 amino acids. CDR3 sequence reads: CASSRTGTGEGTEAFF. The CDR3 DNA sequence: TGTGCCAGCTCCCGCACCGGGACAGGGGAAGGAACTGAAGCTTTCTTT.

The chain combines TRBV9 with TRBJ1-3; D is uncertain. Germline loops: CDR1 SGDLS, CDR2 YYNGEE. V lost 0 bases, J lost 0 bases, and 10 bases lay in between. This CDR3 is built from 16 residues. The CDR3 is CASSVGWSPSGNTIYF. The CDR3 nucleotides are TGTGCCAGCAGCGTAGGGTGGAGCCCCTCTGGAAACACCATATATTTT.

The chain uses TRBV11-3 and TRBJ1-2; 11 positions agree with TRBD1. Germline values: CDR1 SGHNT, CDR2 YENEEA. Germline trimming cut 4 bases from V and 5 bases from J; bases unmatched to any gene: 9. This CDR3 contains 16 residues. CDR3 in amino acids: CASSYFGQGADYGYTF. As DNA, the CDR3 is TGTGCCAGCAGCTATTTTGGACAGGGGGCAGATTATGGCTACACCTTC.

This clone occurred a few times. The chain has TRBV5-1 and TRBJ2-3, with D perhaps TRBD1 (5 bases). The CDR3 length is 18 residues. The V gene lost 3 bases and the J gene lost 6 bases, with 26 bases spanning the gap. Germline-derived CDR1 and CDR2 are SGHRS and YFSETQ. In nucleotides, the CDR3 is TGCGCCAGCAGCTCCGACAGACCCGATCTTTTTGTGAGTGATACGCAGTATTTT. Its protein is CASSSDRPDLFVSDTQYF. The whole variable domain, filled in from reference TRBV5-1 and TRBJ2-3, reads KAGVTQTPRYLIKTRGQQVTLSCSPISGHRSVSWYQQTPGQGLQFLFEYFSETQRNKGNFPGRFSGRQFSNSRSEMNVSTLELGDSALYLCASSSDRPDLFVSDTQYFGPGTRLTVL.

The chain links TRBV4-3 to TRBJ1-2; 9 bases match TRBD1. Germline loops: CDR1 LGHNA, CDR2 YSLEER. The CDR3 has 16 residues. J lost 6 bases, V lost 2 bases, and 10 bases had no gene match. The CDR3 nucleotides are TGCGCCAGCAGCCAACGGACAGGGGAGGACGACGATGGCTACACCTTC. Translation: CASSQRTGEDDDGYTF.

This clone was observed a handful of times. CDR3 in amino acids: CATLRRGYTGELFF. CDR3 bases: TGTGCCACCCTGAGGAGGGGTTACACCGGGGAGCTGTTTTTT. The rearrangement links TRBV19 to TRBJ2-2, with D possibly TRBD2 on 6 matching bases. V was cut by 10 bases and J by 3 bases, with 15 bases left in between. The CDR3 is 14 residues long. The germline CDR1 and CDR2 sequences are LNHDA and SQIVND (reference sequence).